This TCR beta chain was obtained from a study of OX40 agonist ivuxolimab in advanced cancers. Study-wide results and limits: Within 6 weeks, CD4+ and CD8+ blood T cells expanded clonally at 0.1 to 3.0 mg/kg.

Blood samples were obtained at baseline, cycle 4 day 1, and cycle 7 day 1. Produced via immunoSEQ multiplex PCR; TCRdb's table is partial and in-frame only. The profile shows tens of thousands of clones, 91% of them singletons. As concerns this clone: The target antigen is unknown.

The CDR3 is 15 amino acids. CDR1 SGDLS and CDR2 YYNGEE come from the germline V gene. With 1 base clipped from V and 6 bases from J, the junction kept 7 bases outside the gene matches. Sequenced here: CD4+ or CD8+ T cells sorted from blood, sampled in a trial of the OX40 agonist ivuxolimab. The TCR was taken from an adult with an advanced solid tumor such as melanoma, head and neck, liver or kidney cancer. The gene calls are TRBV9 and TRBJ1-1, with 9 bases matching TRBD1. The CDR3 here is CASSVNRGLFAEAFF. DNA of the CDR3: TGTGCCAGCAGCGTAAACAGGGGGCTTTTCGCTGAAGCTTTCTTT.